A selection of T cell receptor beta chains follows, all from one sample in a study of OX40 agonist ivuxolimab in advanced cancers. TCRdb's table, derived via immunoSEQ multiplex PCR, lists solely in-frame clones and lacks some. This table holds roughly 120,000 clones, roughly 92% found once. The sequencing here drew on CD4+ or CD8+ T cells sorted from blood, taken in a trial of the OX40 agonist ivuxolimab. These receptors all come from an adult with an advanced solid tumor such as melanoma, head and neck, liver or kidney cancer. The CDR3 runs from the conserved cysteine through the conserved F or W. Fields, in order: CDR3 protein, CDR3 DNA, D gene, clone size, J gene, V gene. A D gene is named only where the DNA matches it firmly. Clone size is shown for a subset of rows, as once, few, many or a class of expanded clone.

CDR3 protein: CASRPGTGGSGYTF; CDR3 DNA: TGTGCCAGCAGACCCGGGACAGGGGGTTCGGGCTACACCTTC; D gene: TRBD1; clone size: .; J gene: TRBJ1-2; V gene: TRBV14
CDR3 protein: CASSLTLGTGGGSPLHF; CDR3 DNA: TGTGCCAGCAGCTTAACCCTCGGGACAGGGGGCGGCTCACCCCTCCACTTT; D gene: TRBD1; clone size: .; J gene: TRBJ1-6; V gene: TRBV5-6
CDR3 protein: CASSPAQGKDTQYF; CDR3 DNA: TGTGCCAGCAGCCCAGCACAGGGTAAAGATACGCAGTATTTT; D gene: .; clone size: .; J gene: TRBJ2-3; V gene: TRBV7-9
CDR3 protein: CASSENPAGAKETQYF; CDR3 DNA: TGTGCCAGCAGTGAAAACCCAGCAGGGGCGAAAGAGACCCAGTACTTC; D gene: .; clone size: .; J gene: TRBJ2-5; V gene: TRBV6-1
CDR3 protein: CASSLGQARQETQYF; CDR3 DNA: TGTGCCAGCAGCTTAGGGCAGGCTCGCCAAGAGACCCAGTACTTC; D gene: .; clone size: .; J gene: TRBJ2-5; V gene: TRBV11-2
CDR3 protein: CASSSKDGNYGYTF; CDR3 DNA: TGTGCCAGCAGCTCCAAAGACGGCAACTATGGCTACACCTTC; D gene: .; clone size: .; J gene: TRBJ1-2; V gene: TRBV7-9
CDR3 protein: CASSLTTTGYGYTF; CDR3 DNA: TGTGCCAGCAGTCTCACAACCACAGGTTATGGCTACACCTTC; D gene: .; clone size: .; J gene: TRBJ1-2; V gene: TRBV27
CDR3 protein: CASSTGSSYEQYF; CDR3 DNA: TGTGCCAGCAGTACAGGGAGCTCCTACGAGCAGTACTTC; D gene: .; clone size: few; J gene: TRBJ2-7; V gene: TRBV27
CDR3 protein: CASSLVDRGYGYTF; CDR3 DNA: TGTGCCAGCAGCTTGGTTGACAGGGGCTATGGCTACACCTTC; D gene: TRBD1; clone size: .; J gene: TRBJ1-2; V gene: TRBV5-4
CDR3 protein: CASSTPARTPSTDTQYF; CDR3 DNA: TGTGCCAGTAGTACCCCAGCTAGGACGCCGAGCACAGATACGCAGTATTTT; D gene: .; clone size: .; J gene: TRBJ2-3; V gene: TRBV19
CDR3 protein: CASSILAGELFF; CDR3 DNA: .; D gene: .; clone size: .; J gene: TRBJ2-2; V gene: TRBV19
CDR3 protein: CASSQADSGYNEQFF; CDR3 DNA: TGTGCCAGCAGCCAAGCCGATAGCGGTTACAATGAGCAGTTCTTC; D gene: .; clone size: .; J gene: TRBJ2-1; V gene: TRBV4-2
CDR3 protein: CASSLGLPSAGELFF; CDR3 DNA: TGCGCCAGCAGCTTGGGACTACCAAGCGCCGGGGAGCTGTTTTTT; D gene: .; clone size: once; J gene: TRBJ2-2; V gene: TRBV5-1
CDR3 protein: CASSETGLAGEEQFF; CDR3 DNA: TGTGCCAGCAGTGAAACGGGACTAGCGGGCGAAGAGCAGTTCTTC; D gene: TRBD2; clone size: .; J gene: TRBJ2-1; V gene: TRBV2
CDR3 protein: CASSEVTSGSNEQYF; CDR3 DNA: TGTGCCAGCAGTGAGGTTACTAGCGGGAGTAACGAGCAGTACTTC; D gene: TRBD2; clone size: .; J gene: TRBJ2-7; V gene: TRBV6-1
CDR3 protein: CASRDRGTEAFF; CDR3 DNA: TGTGCCAGCAGGGACAGGGGCACTGAAGCTTTCTTT; D gene: TRBD1; clone size: .; J gene: TRBJ1-1; V gene: TRBV6-1
CDR3 protein: CASRGFTEAFF; CDR3 DNA: TGTGCCTCACGAGGGTTCACTGAAGCTTTCTTT; D gene: .; clone size: .; J gene: TRBJ1-1; V gene: TRBV19
CDR3 protein: CASSSGTMNTEAFF; CDR3 DNA: TGTGCCAGCAGTTCAGGGACCATGAACACTGAAGCTTTCTTT; D gene: .; clone size: .; J gene: TRBJ1-1; V gene: TRBV28
CDR3 protein: CAISIQGNEKLFF; CDR3 DNA: TGTGCCATCAGTATACAGGGGAATGAAAAACTGTTTTTT; D gene: TRBD1; clone size: .; J gene: TRBJ1-4; V gene: TRBV10-3
CDR3 protein: CSVGAQRERKRNEQFF; CDR3 DNA: TGCAGCGTTGGAGCCCAGCGGGAGAGGAAGCGCAATGAGCAGTTCTTC; D gene: TRBD2; clone size: .; J gene: TRBJ2-1; V gene: TRBV29-1
CDR3 protein: CASSNSGVGEQYF; CDR3 DNA: TGTGCCAGCAGTAACTCGGGAGTCGGCGAGCAGTACTTC; D gene: .; clone size: .; J gene: TRBJ2-7; V gene: TRBV6-1
CDR3 protein: CASSSLGSEQYF; CDR3 DNA: TGTGCCAGCAGCTCCCTAGGGTCCGAGCAGTACTTC; D gene: .; clone size: .; J gene: TRBJ2-7; V gene: TRBV7-3
CDR3 protein: CASSLSDSYNSPLHF; CDR3 DNA: TGTGCCAGCAGCTTATCAGACTCCTATAATTCACCCCTCCACTTT; D gene: .; clone size: .; J gene: TRBJ1-6; V gene: TRBV7-9
CDR3 protein: CASSDPMNTEAFF; CDR3 DNA: TGTGCCAGCAGTGACCCCATGAACACTGAAGCTTTCTTT; D gene: .; clone size: .; J gene: TRBJ1-1; V gene: TRBV6-5
CDR3 protein: CASAEGSVNGYTF; CDR3 DNA: TGCGCCAGCGCTGAAGGGAGCGTAAATGGCTACACCTTC; D gene: .; clone size: .; J gene: TRBJ1-2; V gene: TRBV10-2
CDR3 protein: CASSYFPGGNEQFF; CDR3 DNA: TGTGCCAGCAGTTACTTCCCGGGAGGAAATGAGCAGTTCTTC; D gene: TRBD2; clone size: .; J gene: TRBJ2-1; V gene: TRBV6-5
CDR3 protein: CASSAPTSNSPLHF; CDR3 DNA: TGCGCCAGCAGCGCGCCGACTAGTAATTCACCCCTCCACTTT; D gene: .; clone size: .; J gene: TRBJ1-6; V gene: TRBV5-1
CDR3 protein: CATSRGIEGNEQFF; CDR3 DNA: TGTGCCACCAGCAGAGGGATTGAAGGGAATGAGCAGTTCTTC; D gene: .; clone size: .; J gene: TRBJ2-1; V gene: TRBV15
CDR3 protein: CASNLRPTETQYF; CDR3 DNA: TGTGCCAGCAACCTAAGACCCACGGAGACCCAGTACTTC; D gene: .; clone size: .; J gene: TRBJ2-5; V gene: TRBV9